This TCR beta chain is from a study of cytomegalovirus exposure and HLA in healthy donors. PCR used 60 Vbeta primers and 13 Jbeta primers. The assay was immunoSEQ multiplex PCR, and TCRdb's table has in-frame clones only and misses some. The sample includes around 100,000 clones, roughly 74% of them seen just once. The V segment lost 1 base and the J segment 6 bases; nucleotides outside the gene matches: 8. Per germline, CDR1 SGHVS and CDR2 FNYEAQ. There are 16 residues in the CDR3. The rearrangement links TRBV7-6 to TRBJ2-1; TRBD2 matches at 8 bases. Material for sequencing was PBMCs. This sequence was found in a young woman in good health and CMV-seropositive. CDR3 sequence reads: CASSLVSGISPNEQFF. CDR3 sequence (DNA): TGTGCCAGCAGCTTAGTTAGCGGGATCTCACCCAATGAGCAGTTCTTC.